This entry features one T cell receptor (beta chain) sequence. Its matching antigen is unknown. This specimen comes from a study of T cells after yellow fever vaccination. Study-wide findings and caveats: The secondary response was weaker but peaked faster, day 5 versus 15.

TCRdb ran MiXCR on the 5' RACE reads and lists one entry per CDR3 protein. The table includes 500,000 to 700,000 distinct CDR3 sequences, roughly 21% detected once. Trimming removed 4 bases from V and 3 bases from J; junction bases left unmatched: 17. The germline V gene encodes CDR1 DFQATT and CDR2 SNEGSKA (reference sequence). The CDR3 length is 18 residues. The sequencing used PBMCs, collected 15 days after the yellow fever booster vaccination. The source of this sequence is a man in his thirties or forties who received the YFV17D yellow fever vaccine. The J gene is TRBJ2-1, the V gene TRBV20-1, with 8 bases aligning to TRBD2. DNA for the CDR3: TGCAGTGCTAATGCAAAGCCCGGGACTAGACCCCTCTACAATGAGCAGTTCTTC. Translation: CSANAKPGTRPLYNEQFF.